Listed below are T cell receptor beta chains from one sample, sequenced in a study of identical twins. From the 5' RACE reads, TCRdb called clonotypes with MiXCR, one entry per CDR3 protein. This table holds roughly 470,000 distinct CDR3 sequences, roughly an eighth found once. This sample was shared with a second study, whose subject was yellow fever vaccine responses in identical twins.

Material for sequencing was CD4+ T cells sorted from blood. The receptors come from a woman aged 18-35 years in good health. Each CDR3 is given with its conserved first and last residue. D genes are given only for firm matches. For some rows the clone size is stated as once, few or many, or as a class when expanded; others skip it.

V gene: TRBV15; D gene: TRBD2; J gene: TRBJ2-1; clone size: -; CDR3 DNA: TGTGCCACCAGCAGAGATCTAGCGGGGACTTACAATGAGCAGTTCTTC; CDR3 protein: CATSRDLAGTYNEQFF
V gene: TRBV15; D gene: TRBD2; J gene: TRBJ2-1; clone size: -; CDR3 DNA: TGTGCCACAGCCCCACCGGGACTAGTCAATGAGCAGTTCTTC; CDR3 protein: CATAPPGLVNEQFF
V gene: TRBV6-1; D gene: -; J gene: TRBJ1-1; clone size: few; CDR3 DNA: TGTGCCAGCAGATCCCCCCCTAACAGTTGGACTGAAGCTTTCTTT; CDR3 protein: CASRSPPNSWTEAFF
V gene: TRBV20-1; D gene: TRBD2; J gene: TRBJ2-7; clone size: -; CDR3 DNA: TGCAGTGCTCCCCAAGGGAGGGCTTCCTTCTACGAGCAGTACTTC; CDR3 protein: CSAPQGRASFYEQYF
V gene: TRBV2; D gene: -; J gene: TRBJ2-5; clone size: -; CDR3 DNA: TGTGCCAGCAGTGATACCCAGGCTTCGGTCCAAGAGACCCAGTACTTC; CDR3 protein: CASSDTQASVQETQYF
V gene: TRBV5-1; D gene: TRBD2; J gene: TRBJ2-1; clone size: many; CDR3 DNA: TGCGCCAGCAGCTTGGCGGGAGGGGGTTGCTACAATGAGCAGTTCTTC; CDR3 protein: CASSLAGGGCYNEQFF
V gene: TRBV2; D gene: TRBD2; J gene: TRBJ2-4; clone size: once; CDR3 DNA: TGTGCCAGCAGTGAATATACTAGCGCGACCAAAAACATTCAGTACTTC; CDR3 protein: CASSEYTSATKNIQYF
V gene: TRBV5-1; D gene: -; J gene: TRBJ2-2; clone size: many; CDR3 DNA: TGCGCCAGCAGCTTGAAACTAGGAGTCACCGGGGAGCTGTTTTTT; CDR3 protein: CASSLKLGVTGELFF
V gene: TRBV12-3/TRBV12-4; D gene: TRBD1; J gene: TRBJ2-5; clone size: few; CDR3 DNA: TGTGCCAGCAGTTTGGTACAGGGGAACAAAGAGACCCAGTACTTC; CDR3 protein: CASSLVQGNKETQYF
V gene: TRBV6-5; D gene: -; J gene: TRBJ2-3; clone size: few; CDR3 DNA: TGTGCCAGCAGTTACTCGAGTAGGGGAGATACGCAGTATTTT; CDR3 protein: CASSYSSRGDTQYF
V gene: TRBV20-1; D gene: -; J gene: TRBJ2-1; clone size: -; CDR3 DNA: TGCAGTGCGGTTAGCAGGAGCTCCTACAATGAGCAGTTCTTC; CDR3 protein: CSAVSRSSYNEQFF
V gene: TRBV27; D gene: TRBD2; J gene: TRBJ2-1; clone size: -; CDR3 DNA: TGTGCCAGCAATCGGCGGGCGGGAGGGTACAATGAGCAGTTCTTC; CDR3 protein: CASNRRAGGYNEQFF
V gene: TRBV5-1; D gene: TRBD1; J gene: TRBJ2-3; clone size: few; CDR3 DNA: TGCGCCAGCAGCCTCTGGACAGGGGGAACTAAAAGCACAGATACGCAGTATTTT; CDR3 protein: CASSLWTGGTKSTDTQYF
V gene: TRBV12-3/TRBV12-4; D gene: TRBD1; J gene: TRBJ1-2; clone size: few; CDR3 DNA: TGTGCCAGCAGTTCAAGACAGGGGTGGGGCTACACCTTC; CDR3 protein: CASSSRQGWGYTF
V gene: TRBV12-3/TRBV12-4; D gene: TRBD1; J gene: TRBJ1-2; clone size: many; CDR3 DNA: TGTGCCAGCAGGATAGGGACAGGGGGGGCCTATGGCTACACCTTC; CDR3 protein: CASRIGTGGAYGYTF